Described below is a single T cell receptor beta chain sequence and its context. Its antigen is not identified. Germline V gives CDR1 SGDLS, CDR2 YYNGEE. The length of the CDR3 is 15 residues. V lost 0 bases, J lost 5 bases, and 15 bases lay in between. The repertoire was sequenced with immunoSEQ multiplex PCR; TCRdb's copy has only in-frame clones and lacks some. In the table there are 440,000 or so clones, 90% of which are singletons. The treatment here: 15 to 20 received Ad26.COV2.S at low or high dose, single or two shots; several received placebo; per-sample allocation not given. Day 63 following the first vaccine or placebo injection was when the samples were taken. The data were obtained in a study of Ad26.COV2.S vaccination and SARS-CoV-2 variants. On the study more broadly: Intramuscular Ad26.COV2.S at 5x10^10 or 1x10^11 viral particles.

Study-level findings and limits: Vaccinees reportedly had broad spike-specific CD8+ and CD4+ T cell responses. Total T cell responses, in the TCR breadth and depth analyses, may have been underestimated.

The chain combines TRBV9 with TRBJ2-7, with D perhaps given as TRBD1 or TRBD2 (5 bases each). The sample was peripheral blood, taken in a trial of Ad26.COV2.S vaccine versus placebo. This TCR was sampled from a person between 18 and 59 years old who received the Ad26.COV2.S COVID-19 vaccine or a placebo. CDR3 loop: CASSVEGRQVDEQYF. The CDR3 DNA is TGTGCCAGCAGCGTAGAGGGACGGCAGGTCGACGAGCAGTACTTC. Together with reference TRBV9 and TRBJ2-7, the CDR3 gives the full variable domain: DSGVTQTPKHLITATGQRVTLRCSPRSGDLSVYWYQQSLDQGLQFLIQYYNGEERAKGNILERFSAQQFPDLHSELNLSSLELGDSALYFCASSVEGRQVDEQYFGPGTRLTVT.